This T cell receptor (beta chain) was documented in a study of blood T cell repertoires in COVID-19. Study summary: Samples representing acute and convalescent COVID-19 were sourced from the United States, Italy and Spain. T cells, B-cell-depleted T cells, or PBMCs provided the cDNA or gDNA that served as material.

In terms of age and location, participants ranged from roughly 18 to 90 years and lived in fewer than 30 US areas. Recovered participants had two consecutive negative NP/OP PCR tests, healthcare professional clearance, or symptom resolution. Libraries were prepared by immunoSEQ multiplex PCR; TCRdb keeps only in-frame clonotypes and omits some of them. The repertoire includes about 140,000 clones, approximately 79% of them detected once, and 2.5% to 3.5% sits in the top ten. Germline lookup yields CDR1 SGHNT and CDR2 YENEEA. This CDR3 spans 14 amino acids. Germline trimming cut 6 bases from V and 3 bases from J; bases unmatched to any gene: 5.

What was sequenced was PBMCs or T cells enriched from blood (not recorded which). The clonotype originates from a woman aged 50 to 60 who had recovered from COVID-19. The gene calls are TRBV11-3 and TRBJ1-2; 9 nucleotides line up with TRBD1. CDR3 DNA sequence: TGTGCCAGCAGGCCGGGACAGGGAGACTATGGCTACACCTTC. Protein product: CASRPGQGDYGYTF.